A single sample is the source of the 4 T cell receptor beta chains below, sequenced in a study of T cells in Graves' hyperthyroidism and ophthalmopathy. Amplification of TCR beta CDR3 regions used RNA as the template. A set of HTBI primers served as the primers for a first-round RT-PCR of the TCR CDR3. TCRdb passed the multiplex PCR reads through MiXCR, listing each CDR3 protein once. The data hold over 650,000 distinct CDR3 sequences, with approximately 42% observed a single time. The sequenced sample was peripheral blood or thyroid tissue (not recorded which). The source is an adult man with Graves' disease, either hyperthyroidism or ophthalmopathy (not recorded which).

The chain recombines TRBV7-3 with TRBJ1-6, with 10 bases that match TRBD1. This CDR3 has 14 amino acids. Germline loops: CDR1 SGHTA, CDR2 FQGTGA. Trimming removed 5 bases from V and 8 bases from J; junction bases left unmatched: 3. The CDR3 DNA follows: TGTGCCAGCAGCCCGGGGACAGGGGATTCACCCCTCCACTTT. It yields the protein CASSPGTGDSPLHF.

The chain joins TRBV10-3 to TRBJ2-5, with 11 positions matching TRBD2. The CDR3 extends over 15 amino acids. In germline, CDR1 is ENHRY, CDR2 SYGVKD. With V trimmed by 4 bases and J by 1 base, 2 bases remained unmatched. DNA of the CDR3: TGTGCCATCAGTGTGACTAGCGGGACCCAAGAGACCCAGTACTTC. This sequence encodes CAISVTSGTQETQYF.

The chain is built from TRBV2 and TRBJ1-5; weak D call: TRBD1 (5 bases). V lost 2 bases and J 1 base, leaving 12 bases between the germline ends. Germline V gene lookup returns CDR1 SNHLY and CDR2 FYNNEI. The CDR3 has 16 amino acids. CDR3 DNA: TGTGCCAGCAGTGAATTGGGGGAGGGAAGCAATCAGCCCCAGCATTTT. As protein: CASSELGEGSNQPQHF.

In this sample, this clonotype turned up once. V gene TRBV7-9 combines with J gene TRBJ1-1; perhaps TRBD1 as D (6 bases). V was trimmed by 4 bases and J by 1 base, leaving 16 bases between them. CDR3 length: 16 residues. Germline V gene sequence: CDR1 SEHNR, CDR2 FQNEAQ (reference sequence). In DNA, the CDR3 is TGTGCCAGCAGCTCCGCTCGGGGGCTGCCGAACACTGAAGCTTTCTTT. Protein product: CASSSARGLPNTEAFF.